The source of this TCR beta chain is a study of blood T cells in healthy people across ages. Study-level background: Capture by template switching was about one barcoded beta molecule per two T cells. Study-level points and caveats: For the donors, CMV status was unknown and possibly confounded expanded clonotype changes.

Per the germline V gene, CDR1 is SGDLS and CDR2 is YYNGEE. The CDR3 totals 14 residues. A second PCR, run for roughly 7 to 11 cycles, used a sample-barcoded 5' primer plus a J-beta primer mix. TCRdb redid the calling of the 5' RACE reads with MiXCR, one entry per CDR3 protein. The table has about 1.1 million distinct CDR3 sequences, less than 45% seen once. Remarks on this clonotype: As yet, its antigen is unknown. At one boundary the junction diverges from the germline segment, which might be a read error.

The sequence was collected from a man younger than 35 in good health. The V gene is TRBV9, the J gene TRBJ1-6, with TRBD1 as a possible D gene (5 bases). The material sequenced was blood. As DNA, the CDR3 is TGTGCCAGCAGCGTACAGGGTCTCGATTCACCCCCCCACTTT. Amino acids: CASSVQGLDSPPHF.